This entry lists 8 T cell receptor beta chains sequenced from one sample in a study of T cells after posttransplantation cyclophosphamide. Cyclophosphamide on days +3 and +4 followed busulfan-fludarabine conditioning and a marrow graft. The assay was immunoSEQ multiplex PCR, and TCRdb's table has in-frame clones only and misses some. The data show 15,000 to 20,000 clones, with none appearing a single time. The specimen comprised PBMCs, sampled after allogeneic stem cell transplant with posttransplant cyclophosphamide. The origin of the receptors is a female patient aged 30 to 40 who received an allogeneic stem cell transplant from a related donor, was CMV-positive, and had no GVHD. Some T cells may be transferred from the graft donor.

This clone showed up many times. CDR3 protein: CASSGDWTSSDEQYF. In nucleotides, the CDR3 is TGTGCCAGCAGCGGGGACTGGACTAGTAGCGACGAGCAGTACTTC. The J gene is TRBJ2-7, the V gene TRBV27, with 7 bases that match TRBD2. V shed 6 bases, J shed 5 bases, and the junction held 13 bases outside the gene matches. The CDR3 loop spans 15 amino acids. Germline V gene sequence: CDR1 MNHEY, CDR2 SMNVEV (reference sequence).

This clone was seen ten or more times. The V and J genes are TRBV5-4 and TRBJ2-7; 10 bases match TRBD1. After removal of 3 bases from V and 3 bases from J, the junction contained 6 bases not matched to a gene. Looked up from germline, CDR1 is SGHNT and CDR2 is YYREEE (reference sequence). CDR3 length equals 15 residues. CDR3 sequence reads: CASSSPGQGIYEQYF. The CDR3 nucleotides read TGTGCCAGCAGCTCTCCGGGACAGGGGATCTACGAGCAGTACTTC.

This clone has at least ten counts. The chain recombines TRBV6-1 with TRBJ1-6; D unresolved. Germline V lookup: CDR1 MNHNS, CDR2 SASEGT. The CDR3 consists of 15 residues. With 6 bases removed from V and 8 bases from J, the gap between germline ends came to 17 bases. The DNA of the CDR3 is TGTGCCAGCAGCCTTGCCCAATCGGGGTATTCACCCCTCCACTTT. It specifies CASSLAQSGYSPLHF.

This clone has at least ten counts. This rearrangement joins TRBV4-1 to TRBJ1-5, with TRBD1 identical over 8 bases. The J segment lost 5 bases and the V segment lost 1 base, leaving 16 bases of the junction unmatched. The germline V gene encodes CDR1 MGHRA and CDR2 YSYEKL. The CDR3 is made up of 19 amino acids. The CDR3 bases are TGCGCCAGCAGCCAAGGAGCCCAGGGGGCGCCCCGTTGGCATCAGCCCCAGCATTTT. It specifies CASSQGAQGAPRWHQPQHF.

This clone has ten or more counts. The chain uses TRBV28 and TRBJ1-2, with TRBD1 identical over 8 bases. The CDR3 is 15 residues long. CDR1 is MDHEN and CDR2 is SYDVKM in the germline V gene. V lost 1 base to trimming and J lost 3 bases; unmatched junction nucleotides: 4. DNA of the CDR3: TGTGCCAGCAGTTTATACCCAGGGGGCTACTATGGCTACACCTTC. Encoded protein: CASSLYPGGYYGYTF.

This clone was counted many times. This chain connects TRBV12-2 to TRBJ2-1; TRBD2 was called by the table and not checked on the DNA. TRBV12-2 is marked as a pseudogene. The CDR3 is 18 residues long. CDR3 coding DNA: TGTGCAAGTCGCTTATCTCGGACCGGGACTAGGAGGTTCAGTGAGCAGTTCTTC. Amino acid sequence: CASRLSRTGTRRFSEQFF.

This clone was seen ten or more times. This sequence joins TRBV11-3 and TRBJ1-1; D unclear. Germline V gene data show CDR1 as SGHNT and CDR2 as YENEEA. Trimming shortened V by 5 bases and J by 1 base, and 8 bases separated the two germline ends. CDR3 length equals 13 residues. CDR3 sequence (DNA): TGTGCCAGCAGCCCAGACACGAACACTGAAGCTTTCTTT. Its translation is CASSPDTNTEAFF.

This clone is medium-sized. This chain uses TRBV5-1 with TRBJ1-5; the D gene is possibly TRBD1 (5 bases). There are 15 residues in the CDR3. The germline gives CDR1 SGHRS, CDR2 YFSETQ. Trimming removed 5 bases from V and 0 bases from J, with 12 bases in between. The CDR3 here is CASRPTVNSNQPQHF. CDR3 bases: TGCGCCAGCAGGCCGACAGTGAATAGCAATCAGCCCCAGCATTTT.